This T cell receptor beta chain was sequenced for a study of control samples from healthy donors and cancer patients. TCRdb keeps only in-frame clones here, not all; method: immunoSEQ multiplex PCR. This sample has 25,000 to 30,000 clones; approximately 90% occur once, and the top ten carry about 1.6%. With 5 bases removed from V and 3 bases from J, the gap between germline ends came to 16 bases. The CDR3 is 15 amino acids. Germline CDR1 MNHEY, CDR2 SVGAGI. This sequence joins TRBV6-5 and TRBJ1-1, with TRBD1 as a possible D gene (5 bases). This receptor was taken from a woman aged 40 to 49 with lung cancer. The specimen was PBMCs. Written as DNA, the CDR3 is TGTGCCAGCAGTCCTACGGGGGGGTCGGACACTGAAGCTTTCTTT. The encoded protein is CASSPTGGSDTEAFF.